The source of this TCR beta chain is a study of blood T cell repertoires in COVID-19. Turning to the study itself: The United States, Italy and Spain were the sources of the acute and convalescent COVID-19 samples.

The CDR3 runs 16 residues. Deletions cut 2 bases from V and 7 bases from J, with 20 bases between. Germline CDR1 is MNHNS and CDR2 is SASEGT. Study processing details: Reference gene primers were amplified, and this amplification served to estimate nucleated cell counts. Libraries were prepared by immunoSEQ multiplex PCR; TCRdb keeps only in-frame clonotypes and omits some of them. D and trimming come from the DNA, and the V and J calls and clone size come from that table. In the table there are 250,000 to 300,000 clones, about nine tenths of which are singletons. The origin of this receptor is a man aged 50 to 60 with acute or convalescent COVID-19. Source material: peripheral blood. The J gene is TRBJ1-1, the V gene TRBV6-1, with no clear D. The CDR3 sequence: CASSEWAAASSDEAFF. CDR3 coding DNA: TGTGCCAGCAGTGAATGGGCAGCGGCCTCTTCGGATGAAGCTTTCTTT.